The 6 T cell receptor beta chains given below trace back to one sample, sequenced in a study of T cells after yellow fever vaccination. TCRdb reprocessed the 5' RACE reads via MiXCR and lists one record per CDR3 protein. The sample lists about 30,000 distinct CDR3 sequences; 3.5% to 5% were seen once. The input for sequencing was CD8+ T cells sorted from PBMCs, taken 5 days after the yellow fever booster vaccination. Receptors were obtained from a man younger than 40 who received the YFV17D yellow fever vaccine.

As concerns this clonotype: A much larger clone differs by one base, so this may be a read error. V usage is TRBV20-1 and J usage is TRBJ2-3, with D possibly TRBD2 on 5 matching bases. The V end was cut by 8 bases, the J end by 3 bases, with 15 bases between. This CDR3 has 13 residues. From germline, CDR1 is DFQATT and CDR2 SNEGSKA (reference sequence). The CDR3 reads CSTQETGTDTQYF. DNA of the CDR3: TGCAGTACCCAGGAGACGGGGACAGATACGCAGTATTTT.

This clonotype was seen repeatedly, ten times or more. CDR3 nucleotide sequence: TGCGCCAGCAGCTCCCCGACTAGCGGGAGACAGGTGGCAGATACGCAGTATTTT. Translating gives CASSSPTSGRQVADTQYF. V usage is TRBV5-1 and J usage is TRBJ2-3, with 12 bases matching TRBD2. V gave up 3 bases and J gave up 4 bases; unmatched junction bases: 12. This CDR3 spans 18 amino acids. Per germline, CDR1 SGHRS and CDR2 YFSETQ.

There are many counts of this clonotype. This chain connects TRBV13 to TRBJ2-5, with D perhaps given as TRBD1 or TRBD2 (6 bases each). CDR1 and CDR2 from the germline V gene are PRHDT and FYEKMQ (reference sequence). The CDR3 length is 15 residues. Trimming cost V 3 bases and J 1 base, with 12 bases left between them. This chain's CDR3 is CASSFSGGGQETQYF. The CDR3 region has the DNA TGTGCCAGCAGCTTTAGCGGAGGGGGCCAAGAGACCCAGTACTTC. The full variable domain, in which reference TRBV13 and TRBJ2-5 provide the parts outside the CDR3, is AAGVIQSPRHLIKEKRETATLKCYPIPRHDTVYWYQQGPGQDPQFLISFYEKMQSDKGSIPDRFSAQQFSDYHSELNMSSLELGDSALYFCASSFSGGGQETQYFGPGTRLLVL.

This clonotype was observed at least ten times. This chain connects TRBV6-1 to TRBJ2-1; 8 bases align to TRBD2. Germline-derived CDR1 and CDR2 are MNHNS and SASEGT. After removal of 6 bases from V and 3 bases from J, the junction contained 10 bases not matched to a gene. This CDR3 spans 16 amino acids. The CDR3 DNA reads TGTGCCAGCAGGAACATGATGACTAGCGTCTACAATGAGCAGTTCTTC. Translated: CASRNMMTSVYNEQFF.

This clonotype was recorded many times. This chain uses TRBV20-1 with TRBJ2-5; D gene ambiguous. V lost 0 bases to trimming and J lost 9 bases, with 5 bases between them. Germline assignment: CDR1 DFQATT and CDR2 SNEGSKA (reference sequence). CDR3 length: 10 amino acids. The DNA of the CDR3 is TGCAGTGCTAGAGATCCCCCCCAGTACTTC. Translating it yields CSARDPPQYF.

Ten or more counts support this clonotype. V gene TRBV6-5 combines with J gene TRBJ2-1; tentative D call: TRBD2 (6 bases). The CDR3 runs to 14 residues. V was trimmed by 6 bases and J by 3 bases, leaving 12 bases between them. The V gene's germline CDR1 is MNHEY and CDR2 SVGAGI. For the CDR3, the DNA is TGTGCCAGCAGCCCCATAGCGGTCTACAATGAGCAGTTCTTC. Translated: CASSPIAVYNEQFF.